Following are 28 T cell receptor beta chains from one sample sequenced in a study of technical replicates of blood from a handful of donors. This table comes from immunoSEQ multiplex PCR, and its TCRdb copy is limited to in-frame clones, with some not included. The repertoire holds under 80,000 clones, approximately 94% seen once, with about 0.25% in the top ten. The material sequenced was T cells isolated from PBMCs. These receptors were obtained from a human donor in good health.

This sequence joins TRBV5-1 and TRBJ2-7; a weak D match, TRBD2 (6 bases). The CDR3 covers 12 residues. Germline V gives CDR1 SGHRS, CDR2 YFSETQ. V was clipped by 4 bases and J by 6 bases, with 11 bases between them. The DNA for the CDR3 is TGCGCCAGCAGCCTCGGAGGGACCGAGCAGTACTTC. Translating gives CASSLGGTEQYF. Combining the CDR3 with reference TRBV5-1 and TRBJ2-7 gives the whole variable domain KAGVTQTPRYLIKTRGQQVTLSCSPISGHRSVSWYQQTPGQGLQFLFEYFSETQRNKGNFPGRFSGRQFSNSRSEMNVSTLELGDSALYLCASSLGGTEQYFGPGTRLTVT.

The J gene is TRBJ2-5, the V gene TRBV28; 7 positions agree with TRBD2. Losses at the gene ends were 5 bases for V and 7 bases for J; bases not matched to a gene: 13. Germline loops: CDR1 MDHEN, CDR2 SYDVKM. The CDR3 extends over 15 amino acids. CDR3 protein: CASSPLTTRGGTQYF. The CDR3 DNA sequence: TGTGCCAGCAGTCCCCTAACGACTCGCGGGGGGACCCAGTACTTC.

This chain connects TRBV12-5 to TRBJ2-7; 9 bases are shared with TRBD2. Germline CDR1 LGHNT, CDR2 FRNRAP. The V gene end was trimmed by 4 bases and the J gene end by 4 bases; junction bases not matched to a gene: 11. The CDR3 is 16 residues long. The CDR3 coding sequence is TGTGCTAGTGGTTACTCCTTAGCGGGGGCCGCTTACGAGCAGTACTTC. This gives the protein CASGYSLAGAAYEQYF. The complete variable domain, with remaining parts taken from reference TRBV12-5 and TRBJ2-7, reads DARVTQTPRHKVTEMGQEVTMRCQPILGHNTVFWYRQTMMQGLELLAYFRNRAPLDDSGMPKDRFSAEMPDATLATLKIQPSEPRDSAVYFCASGYSLAGAAYEQYFGPGTRLTVT.

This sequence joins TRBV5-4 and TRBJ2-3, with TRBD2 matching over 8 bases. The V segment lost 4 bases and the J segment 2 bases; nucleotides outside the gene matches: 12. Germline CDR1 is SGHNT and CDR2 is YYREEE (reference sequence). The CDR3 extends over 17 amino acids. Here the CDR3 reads CASSPVGSGELTDTQYF. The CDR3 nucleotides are TGTGCCAGCAGCCCCGTGGGTAGCGGGGAACTCACAGATACGCAGTATTTT. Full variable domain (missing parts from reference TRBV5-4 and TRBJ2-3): ETGVTQSPTHLIKTRGQQVTLRCSSQSGHNTVSWYQQALGQGPQFIFQYYREEENGRGNFPPRFSGLQFPNYSSELNVNALELDDSALYLCASSPVGSGELTDTQYFGPGTRLTVL.

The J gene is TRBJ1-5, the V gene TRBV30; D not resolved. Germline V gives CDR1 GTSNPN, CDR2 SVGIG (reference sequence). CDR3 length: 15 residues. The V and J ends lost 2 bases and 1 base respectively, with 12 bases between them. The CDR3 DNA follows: TGTGCCTGGAGTTCGGGCAGAGGGAGCAATCAGCCCCAGCATTTT. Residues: CAWSSGRGSNQPQHF.

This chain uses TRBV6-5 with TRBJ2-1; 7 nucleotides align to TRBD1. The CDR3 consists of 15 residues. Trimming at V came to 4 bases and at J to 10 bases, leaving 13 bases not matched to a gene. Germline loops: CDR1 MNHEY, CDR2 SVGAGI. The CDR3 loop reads CASSSDRILSWEQFF. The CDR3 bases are TGTGCCAGCAGTTCGGACAGGATTCTAAGTTGGGAGCAGTTCTTC.

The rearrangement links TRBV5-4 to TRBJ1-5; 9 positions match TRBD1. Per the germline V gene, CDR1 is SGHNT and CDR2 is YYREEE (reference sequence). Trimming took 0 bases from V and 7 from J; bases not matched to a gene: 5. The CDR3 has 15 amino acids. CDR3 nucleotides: TGTGCCAGCAGCTTGGACAGGGGGCTGGGGCAGCCCCAGCATTTT. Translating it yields CASSLDRGLGQPQHF.

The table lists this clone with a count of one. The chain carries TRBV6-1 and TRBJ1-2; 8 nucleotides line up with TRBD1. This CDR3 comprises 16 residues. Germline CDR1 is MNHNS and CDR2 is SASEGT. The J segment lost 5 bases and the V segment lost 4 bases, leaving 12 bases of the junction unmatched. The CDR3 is CASSAGLGQGLYGYTF. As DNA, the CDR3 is TGTGCCAGCAGTGCTGGGTTAGGACAGGGCCTTTATGGCTACACCTTC.

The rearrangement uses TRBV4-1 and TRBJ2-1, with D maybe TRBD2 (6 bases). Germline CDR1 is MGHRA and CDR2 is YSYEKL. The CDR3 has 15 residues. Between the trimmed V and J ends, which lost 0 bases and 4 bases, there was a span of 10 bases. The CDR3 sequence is CASSQESGEYNEQFF. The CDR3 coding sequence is TGCGCCAGCAGCCAAGAGTCGGGAGAGTACAATGAGCAGTTCTTC.

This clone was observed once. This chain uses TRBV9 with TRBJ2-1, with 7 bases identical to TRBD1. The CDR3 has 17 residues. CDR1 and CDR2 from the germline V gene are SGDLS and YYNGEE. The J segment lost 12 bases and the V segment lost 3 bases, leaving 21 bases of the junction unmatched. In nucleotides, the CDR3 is TGTGCCAGCAGCGGTAGATTCCGGACAGGTCCCCTAGGAGGGCAGTTCTTC. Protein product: CASSGRFRTGPLGGQFF.

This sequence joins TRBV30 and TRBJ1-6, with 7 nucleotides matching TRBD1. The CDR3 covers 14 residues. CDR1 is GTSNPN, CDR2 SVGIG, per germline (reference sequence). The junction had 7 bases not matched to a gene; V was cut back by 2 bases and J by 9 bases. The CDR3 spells CAWSPGQSSSPLHF. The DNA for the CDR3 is TGTGCCTGGAGTCCGGGACAGTCTTCTTCACCCCTCCACTTT.

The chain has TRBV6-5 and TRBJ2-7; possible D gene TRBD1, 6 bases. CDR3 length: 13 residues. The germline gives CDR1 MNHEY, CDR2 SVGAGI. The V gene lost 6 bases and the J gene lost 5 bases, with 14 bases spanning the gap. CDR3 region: CASSQGPGNEQYF. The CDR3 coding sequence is TGTGCCAGCAGCCAGGGGCCAGGAAACGAGCAGTACTTC.

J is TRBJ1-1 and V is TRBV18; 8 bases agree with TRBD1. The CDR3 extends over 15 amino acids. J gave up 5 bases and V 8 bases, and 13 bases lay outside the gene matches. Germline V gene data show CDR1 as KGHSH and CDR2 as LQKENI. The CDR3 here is CASGSTGGKLTEAFF. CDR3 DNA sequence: TGTGCCAGCGGATCTACAGGGGGAAAATTAACTGAAGCTTTCTTT.

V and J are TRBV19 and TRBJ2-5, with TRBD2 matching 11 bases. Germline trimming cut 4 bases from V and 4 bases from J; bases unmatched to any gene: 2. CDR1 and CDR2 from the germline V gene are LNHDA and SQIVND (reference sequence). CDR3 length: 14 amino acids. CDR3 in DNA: TGTGCCAGTAGTACCGGACTAGCGGGAGAGACCCAGTACTTC. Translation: CASSTGLAGETQYF. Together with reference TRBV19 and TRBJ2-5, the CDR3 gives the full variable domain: DGGITQSPKYLFRKEGQNVTLSCEQNLNHDAMYWYRQDPGQGLRLIYYSQIVNDFQKGDIAEGYSVSREKKESFPLTVTSAQKNPTAFYLCASSTGLAGETQYFGPGTRLLVL.

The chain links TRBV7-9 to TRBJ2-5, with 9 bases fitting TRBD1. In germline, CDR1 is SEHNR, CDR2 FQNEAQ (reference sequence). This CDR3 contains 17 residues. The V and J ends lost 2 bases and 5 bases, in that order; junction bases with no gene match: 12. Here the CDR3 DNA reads TGTGCCAGCAGCTTATTTGGGCGGGACAGGGCTCTGGAGACCCAGTACTTC. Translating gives CASSLFGRDRALETQYF.

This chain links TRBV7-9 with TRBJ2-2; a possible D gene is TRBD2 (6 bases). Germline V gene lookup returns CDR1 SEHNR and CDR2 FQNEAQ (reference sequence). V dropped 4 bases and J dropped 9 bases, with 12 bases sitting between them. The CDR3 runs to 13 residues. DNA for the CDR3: TGTGCCAGCAGCTCGATTAGCGGTAGGGAGCTGTTTTTT. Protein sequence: CASSSISGRELFF.

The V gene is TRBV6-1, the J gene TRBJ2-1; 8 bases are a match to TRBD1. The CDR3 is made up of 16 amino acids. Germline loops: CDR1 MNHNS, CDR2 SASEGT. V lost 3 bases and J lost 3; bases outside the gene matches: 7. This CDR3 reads CASSDPPGQVYNEQFF. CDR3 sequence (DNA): TGTGCCAGCAGTGACCCCCCGGGACAGGTCTACAATGAGCAGTTCTTC.

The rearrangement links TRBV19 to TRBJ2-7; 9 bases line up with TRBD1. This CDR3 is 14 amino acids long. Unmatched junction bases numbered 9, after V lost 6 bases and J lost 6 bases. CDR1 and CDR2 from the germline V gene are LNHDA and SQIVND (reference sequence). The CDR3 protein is CASREPGQGSEQYF. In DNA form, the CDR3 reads TGTGCCAGTAGGGAACCGGGACAGGGAAGCGAGCAGTACTTC. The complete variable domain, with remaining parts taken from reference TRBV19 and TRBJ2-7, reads DGGITQSPKYLFRKEGQNVTLSCEQNLNHDAMYWYRQDPGQGLRLIYYSQIVNDFQKGDIAEGYSVSREKKESFPLTVTSAQKNPTAFYLCASREPGQGSEQYFGPGTRLTVT.

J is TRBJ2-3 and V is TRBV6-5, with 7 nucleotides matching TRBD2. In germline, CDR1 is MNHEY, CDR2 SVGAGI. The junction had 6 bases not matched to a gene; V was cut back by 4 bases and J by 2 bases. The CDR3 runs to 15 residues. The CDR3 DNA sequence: TGTGCCAGCAGTTTAAGAGGGAGGGCCACAGATACGCAGTATTTT. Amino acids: CASSLRGRATDTQYF.

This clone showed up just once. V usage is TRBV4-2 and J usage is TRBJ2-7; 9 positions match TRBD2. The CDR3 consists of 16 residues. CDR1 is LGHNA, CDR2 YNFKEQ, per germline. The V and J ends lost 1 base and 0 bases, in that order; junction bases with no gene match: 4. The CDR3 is CASSQGKRGVSYEQYF. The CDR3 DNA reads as TGTGCCAGCAGCCAAGGGAAGCGGGGGGTCTCCTACGAGCAGTACTTC.

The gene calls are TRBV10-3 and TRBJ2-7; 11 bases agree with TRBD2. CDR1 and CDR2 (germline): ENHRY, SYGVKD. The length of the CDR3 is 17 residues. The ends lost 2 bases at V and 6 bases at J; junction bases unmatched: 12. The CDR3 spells CAISEPGLAVPPVEQYF. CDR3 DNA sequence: TGTGCCATCAGTGAGCCGGGACTAGCGGTTCCCCCTGTCGAGCAGTACTTC.

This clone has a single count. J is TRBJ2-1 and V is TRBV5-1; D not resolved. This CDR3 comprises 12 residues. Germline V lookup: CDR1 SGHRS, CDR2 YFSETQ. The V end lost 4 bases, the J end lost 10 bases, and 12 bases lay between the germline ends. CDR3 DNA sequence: TGCGCCAGCAGCATAGGAAGGCGGGAGCAGTTCTTC. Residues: CASSIGRREQFF. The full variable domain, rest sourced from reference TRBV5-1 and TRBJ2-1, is KAGVTQTPRYLIKTRGQQVTLSCSPISGHRSVSWYQQTPGQGLQFLFEYFSETQRNKGNFPGRFSGRQFSNSRSEMNVSTLELGDSALYLCASSIGRREQFFGPGTRLTVL.

As DNA, the CDR3 is TGCGCCAGCAGCTCAGCACAGGGGGCTTCCTACGAGCAGTACTTC. Its protein is CASSSAQGASYEQYF. The chain has TRBV4-1 and TRBJ2-7, with 9 bases aligning to TRBD1. With 5 bases clipped from V and 1 base from J, the junction kept 6 bases outside the gene matches. The CDR3 consists of 15 residues. The germline CDR1 and CDR2 sequences are MGHRA and YSYEKL.

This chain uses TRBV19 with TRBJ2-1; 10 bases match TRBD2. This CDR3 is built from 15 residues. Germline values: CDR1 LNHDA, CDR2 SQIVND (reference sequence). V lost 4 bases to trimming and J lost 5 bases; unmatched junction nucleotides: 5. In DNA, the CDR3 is TGTGCCAGTAGTACAGGACTAGCGGCCCACAATGAGCAGTTCTTC. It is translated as CASSTGLAAHNEQFF.

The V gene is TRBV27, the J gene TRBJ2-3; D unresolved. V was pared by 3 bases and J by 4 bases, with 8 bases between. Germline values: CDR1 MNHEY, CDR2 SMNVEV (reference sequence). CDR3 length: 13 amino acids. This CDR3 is CASSFGSADTQYF. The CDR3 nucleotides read TGTGCCAGCAGTTTCGGGTCGGCAGATACGCAGTATTTT.

CDR3 sequence (DNA): TGTGCCAGCAGCGTGCAGGGGGCGGACAATGAGCAGTTCTTC. It specifies CASSVQGADNEQFF. This rearrangement joins TRBV7-3 to TRBJ2-1; 8 nucleotides agree with TRBD1. V gave up 5 bases and J gave up 5 bases; unmatched junction bases: 5. The CDR3 spans 14 residues. Germline assignment: CDR1 SGHTA and CDR2 FQGTGA.

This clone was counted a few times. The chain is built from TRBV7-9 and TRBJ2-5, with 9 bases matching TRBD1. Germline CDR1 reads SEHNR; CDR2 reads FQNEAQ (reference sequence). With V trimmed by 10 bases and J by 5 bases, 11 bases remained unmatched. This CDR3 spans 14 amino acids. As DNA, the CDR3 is TGTGCCACCAGGGGACAGGGAGGTCGTGAGACCCAGTACTTC. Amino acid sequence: CATRGQGGRETQYF.

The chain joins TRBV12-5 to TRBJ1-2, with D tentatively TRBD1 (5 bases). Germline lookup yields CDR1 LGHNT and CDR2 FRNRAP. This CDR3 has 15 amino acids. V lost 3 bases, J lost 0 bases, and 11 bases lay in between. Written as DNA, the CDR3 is TGTGCTAGTGGTTTTGTGGGGGGAGCTAACTATGGCTACACCTTC. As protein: CASGFVGGANYGYTF.